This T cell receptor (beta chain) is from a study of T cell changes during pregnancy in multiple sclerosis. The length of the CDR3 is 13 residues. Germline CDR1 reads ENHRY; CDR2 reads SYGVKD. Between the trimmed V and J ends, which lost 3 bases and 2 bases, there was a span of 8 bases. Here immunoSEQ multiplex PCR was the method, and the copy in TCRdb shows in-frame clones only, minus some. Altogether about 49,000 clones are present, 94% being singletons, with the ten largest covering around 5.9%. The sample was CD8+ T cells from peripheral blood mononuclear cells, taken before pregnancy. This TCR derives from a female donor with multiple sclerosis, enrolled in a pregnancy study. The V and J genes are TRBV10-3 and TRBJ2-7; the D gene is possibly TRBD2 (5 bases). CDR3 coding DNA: TGTGCCATCAGTGAAGGACTCCCCTACGAGCAGTACTTC. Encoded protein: CAISEGLPYEQYF.